Here is one T cell receptor (beta chain) with its context. What it binds is unknown. The data are from a study of cytomegalovirus exposure and HLA in healthy donors. Broader study findings: A list of 150 or so TCR beta chains associated with cytomegalovirus was given.

The PCR had 60 Vbeta and 13 Jbeta primers. Assay used: immunoSEQ multiplex PCR; TCRdb lists only in-frame clones, some missing. The repertoire includes 160,000 or so clones, roughly 78% of them detected once, and around 3.1% sits in the top ten. Germline assignment: CDR1 MNHEY and CDR2 SMNVEV (reference sequence). CDR3 length: 13 amino acids. V lost 1 base to trimming and J lost 4 bases, with 5 bases between them. The material sequenced was PBMCs. The V call is TRBV27, the J call TRBJ2-1; unclear D gene. This sequence originates from a woman in her thirties or forties in good health and CMV-seronegative. CDR3 residues: CASSLYSYNEQFF. In nucleotides, the CDR3 is TGTGCCAGCAGTTTATACAGTTACAATGAGCAGTTCTTC.